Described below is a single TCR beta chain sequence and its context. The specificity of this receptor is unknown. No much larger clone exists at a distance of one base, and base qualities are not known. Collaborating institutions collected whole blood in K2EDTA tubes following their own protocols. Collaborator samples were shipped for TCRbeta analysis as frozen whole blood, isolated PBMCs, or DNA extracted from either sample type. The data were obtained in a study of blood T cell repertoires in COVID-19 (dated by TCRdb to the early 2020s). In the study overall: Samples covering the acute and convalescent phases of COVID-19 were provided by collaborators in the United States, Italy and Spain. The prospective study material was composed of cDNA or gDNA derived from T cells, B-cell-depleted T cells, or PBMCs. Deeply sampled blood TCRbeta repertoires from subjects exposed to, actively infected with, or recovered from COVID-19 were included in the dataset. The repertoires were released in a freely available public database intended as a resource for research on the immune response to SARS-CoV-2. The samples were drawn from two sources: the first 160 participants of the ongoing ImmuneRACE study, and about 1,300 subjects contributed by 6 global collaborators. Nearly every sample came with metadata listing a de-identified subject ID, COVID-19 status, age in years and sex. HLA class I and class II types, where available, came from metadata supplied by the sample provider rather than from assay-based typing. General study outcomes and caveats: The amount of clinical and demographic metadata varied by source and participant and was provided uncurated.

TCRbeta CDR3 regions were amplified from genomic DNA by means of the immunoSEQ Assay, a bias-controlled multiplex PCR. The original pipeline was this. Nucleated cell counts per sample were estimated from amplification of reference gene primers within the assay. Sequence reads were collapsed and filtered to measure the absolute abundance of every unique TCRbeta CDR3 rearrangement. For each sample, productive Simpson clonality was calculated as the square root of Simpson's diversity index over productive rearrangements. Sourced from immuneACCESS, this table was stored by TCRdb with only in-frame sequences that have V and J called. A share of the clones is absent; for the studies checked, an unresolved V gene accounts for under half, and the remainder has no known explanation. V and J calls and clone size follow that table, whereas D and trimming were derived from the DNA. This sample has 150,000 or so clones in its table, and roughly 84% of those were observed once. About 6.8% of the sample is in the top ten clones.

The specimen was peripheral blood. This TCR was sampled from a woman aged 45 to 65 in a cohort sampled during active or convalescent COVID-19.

In nucleotide form, the sequence is TGTGCCAGCAGTGAAGCGGCAACGGTACTAGGCTACACCTTC. This codes for CASSEAATVLGYTF. The chain employs TRBV6-1 and TRBJ1-2; the D gene cannot be resolved reliably. The trim is 0 bases for V and 8 bases for J, with a gap of 13 bases between the germline ends. From a lookup of the germline V gene, CDR1 and CDR2 are MNHNS and SASEGT. Counted from cysteine to phenylalanine, this CDR3 has 14 amino acids. Only the CDR3 DNA is retained, 42 bases long and in frame from the first base.